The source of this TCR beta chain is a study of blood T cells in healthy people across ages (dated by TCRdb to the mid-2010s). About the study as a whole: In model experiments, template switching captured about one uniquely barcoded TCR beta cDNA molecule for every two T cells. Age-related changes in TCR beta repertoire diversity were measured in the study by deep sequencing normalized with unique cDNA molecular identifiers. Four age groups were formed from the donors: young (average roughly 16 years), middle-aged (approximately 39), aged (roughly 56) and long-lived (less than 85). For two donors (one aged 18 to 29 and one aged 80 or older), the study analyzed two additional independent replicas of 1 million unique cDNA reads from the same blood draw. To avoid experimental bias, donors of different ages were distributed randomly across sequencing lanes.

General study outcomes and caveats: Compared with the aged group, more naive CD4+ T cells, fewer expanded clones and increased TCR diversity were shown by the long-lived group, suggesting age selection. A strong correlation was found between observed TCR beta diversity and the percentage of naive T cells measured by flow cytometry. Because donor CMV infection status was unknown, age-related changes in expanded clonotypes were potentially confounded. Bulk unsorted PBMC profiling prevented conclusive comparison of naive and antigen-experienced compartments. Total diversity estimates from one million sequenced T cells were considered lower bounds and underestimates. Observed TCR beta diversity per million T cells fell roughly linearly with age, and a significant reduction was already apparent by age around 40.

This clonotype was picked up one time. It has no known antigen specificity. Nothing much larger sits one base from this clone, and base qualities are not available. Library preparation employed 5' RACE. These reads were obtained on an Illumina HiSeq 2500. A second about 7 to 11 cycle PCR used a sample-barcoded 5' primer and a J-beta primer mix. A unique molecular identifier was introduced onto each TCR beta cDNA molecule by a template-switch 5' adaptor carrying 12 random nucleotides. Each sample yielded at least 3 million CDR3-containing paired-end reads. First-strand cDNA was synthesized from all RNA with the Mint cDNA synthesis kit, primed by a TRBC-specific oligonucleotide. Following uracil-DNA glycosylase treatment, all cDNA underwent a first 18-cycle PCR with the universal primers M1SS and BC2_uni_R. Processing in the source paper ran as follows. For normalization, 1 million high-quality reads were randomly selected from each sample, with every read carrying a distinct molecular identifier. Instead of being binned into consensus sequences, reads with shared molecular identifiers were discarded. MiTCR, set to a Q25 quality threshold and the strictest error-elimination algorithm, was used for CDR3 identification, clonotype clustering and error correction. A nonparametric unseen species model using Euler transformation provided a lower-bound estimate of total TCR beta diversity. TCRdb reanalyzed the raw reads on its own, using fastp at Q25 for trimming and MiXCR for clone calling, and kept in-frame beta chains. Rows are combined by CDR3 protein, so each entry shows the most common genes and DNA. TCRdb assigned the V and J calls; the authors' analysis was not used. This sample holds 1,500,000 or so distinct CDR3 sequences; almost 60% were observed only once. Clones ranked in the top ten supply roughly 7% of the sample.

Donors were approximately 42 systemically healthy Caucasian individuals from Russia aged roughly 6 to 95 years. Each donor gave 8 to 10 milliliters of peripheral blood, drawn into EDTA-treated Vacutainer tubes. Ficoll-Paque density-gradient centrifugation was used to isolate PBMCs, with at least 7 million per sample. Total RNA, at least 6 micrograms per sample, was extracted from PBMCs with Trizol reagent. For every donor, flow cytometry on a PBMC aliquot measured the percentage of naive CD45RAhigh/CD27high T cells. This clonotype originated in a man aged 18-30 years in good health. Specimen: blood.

The CDR3 amino acid sequence is: CASSWGTAGTEAFF. The DNA sequence is given as TGTGCCAGCAGCTGGGGGACGGCGGGGACTGAAGCTTTCTTT. Rearrangement joined TRBV25-1 to TRBJ1-1; matching of 5 bases hints at TRBD1 as the D gene. There are 14 amino acids in the CDR3, from cysteine to phenylalanine inclusive. The entry retains the CDR3 DNA only, 42 bases that are in frame from base 1. Cut back by 6 bases and 5 bases, the V and J ends lie 16 bases apart. For CDR1 and CDR2, the germline V gene lists MGHDK and SYGVNS. The CDR3, completed at both ends by the reference TRBV25-1 and TRBJ1-1 genes, gives the full variable domain EADIYQTPRYLVIGTGKKITLECSQTMGHDKMYWYQQDPGMELHLIHYSYGVNSTEKGDLSSESTVSRIRTEHFPLTLESARPSHTSQYLCASSWGTAGTEAFFGQGTRLTVV.